Following are 30 T cell receptor beta chains from one sample sequenced in a study of cytomegalovirus exposure and HLA in healthy donors. PCR was performed using 60 Vbeta and 13 Jbeta primers. TCRdb's table, derived via immunoSEQ multiplex PCR, lists solely in-frame clones and lacks some. Here the sample spans 150,000 to 200,000 clones, around four fifths being singletons. Sequenced input: PBMCs. The receptors originated from a woman in her thirties or forties in good health and CMV-seronegative.

The CDR3 DNA is TGTGCCAGCAGCGCCCGGGACAGGGTTAACACCGGGGAGCTGTTTTTT. Translating it yields CASSARDRVNTGELFF. V gene TRBV9 combines with J gene TRBJ2-2; 9 bases map to TRBD1. With 3 bases clipped from V and 2 bases from J, the junction kept 5 bases outside the gene matches. CDR3 size: 16 residues. Germline V gives CDR1 SGDLS, CDR2 YYNGEE.

This clone was detected only a few times. The CDR3 reads CASSKQGSYEQYV. The CDR3 bases are TGTGCCAGCAGCAAACAGGGTTCCTACGAGCAGTACGTC. The chain couples TRBV11-2 to TRBJ2-7; D is possibly TRBD1 (6 bases). This CDR3 spans 13 amino acids. The V gene's germline CDR1 is SGHAT and CDR2 FQNNGV. Trimming pared 5 bases from V and 1 base from J, leaving 9 bases between.

The sample holds a few counts of this clone. V gene TRBV29-1 combines with J gene TRBJ2-1; the D gene is possibly TRBD2 (7 bases). This CDR3 is built from 15 residues. Germline assignment: CDR1 SQVTM and CDR2 ANQGSEA. V lost 7 bases to trimming and J lost 8 bases, with 24 bases between them. The CDR3 protein is CSALGGGGAEDEQFF. In DNA, the CDR3 is TGCAGCGCTCTTGGGGGAGGGGGGGCGGAGGATGAGCAGTTCTTC.

J is TRBJ2-1 and V is TRBV14, with D possibly matching TRBD1 (5 bases). CDR3 length: 14 amino acids. Trimming took off 4 bases at V and 6 bases at J, with 13 bases between the two ends. Germline lookup yields CDR1 SGHDN and CDR2 FVKESK. CDR3 sequence (DNA): TGTGCCAGCAGCCCCTGGCAGGGCGGCAATGAGCAGTTCTTC. Translated: CASSPWQGGNEQFF.

This chain links TRBV27 with TRBJ2-1; D call uncertain. V lost 7 bases to trimming and J lost 2 bases, with 15 bases between them. The CDR3 contains 15 residues. Germline CDR1 and CDR2: MNHEY and SMNVEV (reference sequence). The CDR3 bases are TGTGCCAGCACTCTTGCGGATCCCACCTACAATGAGCAGTTCTTC. Its protein is CASTLADPTYNEQFF.

In its sample, this clone was seen a few times. This chain uses TRBV9 with TRBJ2-1; the D is unclear. The V and J ends lost 0 bases and 5 bases respectively, with 12 bases between them. This CDR3 is 15 amino acids long. Germline CDR1 SGDLS, CDR2 YYNGEE. CDR3 in amino acids: CASSVAQRIDNEQFF. The DNA of the CDR3 is TGTGCCAGCAGCGTAGCTCAGCGTATCGACAATGAGCAGTTCTTC.

The V call is TRBV18, the J call TRBJ1-6; 11 bases are shared with TRBD1. This CDR3 region has 14 residues. J was trimmed by 9 bases and V by 3 bases; bases with no gene match: 1. Germline V gives CDR1 KGHSH, CDR2 LQKENI. CDR3 region: CASSPGTGGSPLHF. Written as DNA, the CDR3 is TGTGCCAGCTCACCCGGGACAGGGGGTTCACCCCTCCACTTT.

This clone was picked up a small number of times. V gene TRBV6-1 combines with J gene TRBJ2-7; D is unclear. The CDR3 length is 14 residues. Trimming cost V 4 bases and J 6 bases, with 16 bases left between them. The germline CDR1 and CDR2 sequences are MNHNS and SASEGT. The CDR3 DNA reads TGTGCCAGCAGTGCCGCTCGCAGCGCTGGCGAGCAGTACGTC. It translates to CASSAARSAGEQYV.

In DNA, the CDR3 is TGCGCCAGCAGCGATTTCAGGGGCCGCAATGAGCAGTTCTTC. It is translated as CASSDFRGRNEQFF. The V call is TRBV5-1, the J call TRBJ2-1; maybe TRBD1 (6 bases). The CDR3 consists of 14 residues. V lost 4 bases and J 6 bases, leaving 14 bases between the germline ends. Germline assignment: CDR1 SGHRS and CDR2 YFSETQ.

This sequence joins TRBV2 and TRBJ2-2, with 8 bases fitting TRBD1. The J segment lost 4 bases and the V segment lost 10 bases, leaving 5 bases of the junction unmatched. The germline CDR1 and CDR2 sequences are SNHLY and FYNNEI. The CDR3 covers 13 residues. CDR3 sequence (DNA): TGTGCCACCGGACAGGGTTTCACCGGGGAGCTGTTTTTT. As protein: CATGQGFTGELFF.

The chain recombines TRBV7-9 with TRBJ1-1; perhaps TRBD1 as D (5 bases). This CDR3 region has 14 residues. The germline V gene has CDR1 SEHNR and CDR2 FQNEAQ (reference sequence). V was clipped by 3 bases and J by 2 bases, with 10 bases between them. The DNA for the CDR3 is TGTGCCAGCAGCTTCCCGGGGGTTAACACTGAAGCTTTCTTT. This translates into CASSFPGVNTEAFF.

This chain links TRBV7-5 with TRBJ2-1; no check of the table's D call, TRBD2, against the DNA was made. TRBV7-5 counts as a pseudogene. The CDR3 extends over 15 amino acids. CDR3 bases: TGTGTCAGAAGCTTAGGGGGACTCCCTAGAGGTGAGCAGTTCTTC. It specifies CVRSLGGLPRGEQFF.

J is TRBJ2-1 and V is TRBV5-1, with D hard to call. Trimming cost V 1 base and J 2 bases, with 10 bases left between them. Germline V lookup: CDR1 SGHRS, CDR2 YFSETQ. The CDR3 has 15 residues. CDR3 residues: CASSLNAATYNEQFF. CDR3 coding DNA: TGCGCCAGCAGCTTGAACGCGGCTACCTACAATGAGCAGTTCTTC.

This clone was picked up one time. The V and J genes are TRBV29-1 and TRBJ2-1; D unresolved. Trimming shortened V by 2 bases and J by 4 bases, and 12 bases separated the two germline ends. CDR1 and CDR2 from the germline V gene are SQVTM and ANQGSEA. The CDR3 loop spans 14 amino acids. Written as DNA, the CDR3 is TGCAGCGTTGAACAGGCAGCTTTTTACAATGAGCAGTTCTTC. Translating it yields CSVEQAAFYNEQFF.

V and J are TRBV6-5 and TRBJ1-2; no clear D. The CDR3 contains 13 residues. From germline, CDR1 is MNHEY and CDR2 SVGAGI. The V gene lost 2 bases and the J gene lost 2 bases, with 6 bases spanning the gap. The CDR3 loop is CASSYGRNYGYTF. The CDR3 DNA reads TGTGCCAGCAGTTACGGTAGAAACTATGGCTACACCTTC.

The rearrangement links TRBV10-3 to TRBJ1-5; TRBD1 might be the D (6 bases). This CDR3 comprises 13 residues. Per germline, CDR1 ENHRY and CDR2 SYGVKD. The V end was cut by 6 bases, the J end by 10 bases, with 16 bases between. DNA of the CDR3: TGTGCCATCAGGGCCCTCAGGGGAGATCCCCAGCATTTT. Its protein product is CAIRALRGDPQHF.

For this clone: Relative to the germline gene, one junction end is altered; a read error may explain this. V gene TRBV7-7 combines with J gene TRBJ2-2; D might be TRBD2 (5 bases). Germline V gives CDR1 SSHAT, CDR2 FNYEAQ (reference sequence). This CDR3 has 16 amino acids. The CDR3 is CASSLGATGDTGELFF. CDR3 DNA: TGTGCTAGCAGCTTAGGAGCAACCGGGGACACCGGGGAGCTGTTTTTT.

In its sample, this clone was seen once. The chain recombines TRBV7-8 with TRBJ1-2; TRBD1 matches 8 bases. This CDR3 spans 15 amino acids. Per the germline V gene, CDR1 is SGHVS and CDR2 is FQNEAQ. V dropped 1 base and J dropped 3; count of bases not matched to a gene: 4. The CDR3 is CASSLGQGIDYGYTF. DNA of the CDR3: TGTGCCAGCAGCTTAGGACAGGGGATCGACTATGGCTACACCTTC.

A remark on this clone: Mismatch with germline at one junction end may stem from a read error. V usage is TRBV11-2 and J usage is TRBJ1-1; D possibly corresponds to TRBD1 (5 bases). CDR3 length: 14 residues. Germline V CDR1 and CDR2: SGHAT, FQNNGV. The CDR3 nucleotides are TGTGCCAGCACCTTAGGGAGGAGGGGCACTGAAGCTTTCTTT. It translates to CASTLGRRGTEAFF.

The rearrangement uses TRBV7-2 and TRBJ1-1; possible D gene TRBD1, 5 bases. Trimming left V 3 bases short and J 11 bases short, with 13 bases between. The CDR3 length is 12 residues. The germline gives CDR1 SGHTA, CDR2 FQGNSA. This CDR3 is CASSLGQPAAFF. As DNA, the CDR3 is TGTGCCAGCAGCTTGGGGCAGCCGGCGGCTTTCTTT.

The chain links TRBV19 to TRBJ2-3, with 10 bases lining up with TRBD2. V lost 0 bases, J lost 10 bases, and 1 base stayed unmatched. The germline V gene encodes CDR1 LNHDA and CDR2 SQIVND (reference sequence). The CDR3 has 13 residues. The CDR3 DNA follows: TGTGCCAGTAGTATAGACGGGACTAGCGCGCAGTATTTT. Its protein product is CASSIDGTSAQYF.

This sequence joins TRBV18 and TRBJ1-5; possible D gene TRBD1, 5 bases. Per the germline V gene, CDR1 is KGHSH and CDR2 is LQKENI. The CDR3 runs to 17 residues. V shed 2 bases and J shed 2 bases, with 16 bases lying between them. The CDR3 DNA reads TGTGCCAGCTCACCAGTAGGTCCGGGGGGAGGCAATCAGCCCCAGCATTTT. As protein: CASSPVGPGGGNQPQHF.

J is TRBJ2-1 and V is TRBV2; TRBD2 might be the D (5 bases). This CDR3 spans 12 amino acids. Germline V CDR1 and CDR2: SNHLY, FYNNEI. The V end was cut by 6 bases, the J end by 9 bases, with 12 bases between. CDR3 bases: TGTGCCAGCAGACTAGAGTTCGGTGAGCAGTTCTTC. Amino acids: CASRLEFGEQFF.

The chain has TRBV4-1 and TRBJ2-5, with 13 positions matching TRBD2. V trimming: 2 bases; J trimming: 5 bases; junction bases outside the gene matches: 8. The length of the CDR3 is 17 residues. Germline V lookup: CDR1 MGHRA, CDR2 YSYEKL. The CDR3 loop reads CASSQPGTSGMGETQYF. In DNA, the CDR3 is TGCGCCAGCAGCCAACCTGGGACTAGCGGGATGGGGGAGACCCAGTACTTC.

The gene calls are TRBV19 and TRBJ1-2; TRBD1 is a possible D gene (6 bases). Deletions cut 1 base from V and 8 bases from J, with 17 bases between. The CDR3 contains 15 residues. CDR1 is LNHDA, CDR2 SQIVND, per germline (reference sequence). This CDR3 is CASSIAPGGMRGYTF. The DNA for the CDR3 is TGTGCCAGTAGTATAGCCCCGGGGGGCATGAGGGGCTACACCTTC. The full variable domain, completed using reference TRBV19 and TRBJ1-2, is DGGITQSPKYLFRKEGQNVTLSCEQNLNHDAMYWYRQDPGQGLRLIYYSQIVNDFQKGDIAEGYSVSREKKESFPLTVTSAQKNPTAFYLCASSIAPGGMRGYTFGSGTRLTVV.

V gene TRBV5-6 combines with J gene TRBJ1-5; 7 bases agree with TRBD1. V trimming: 3 bases; J trimming: 0 bases; junction bases outside the gene matches: 12. CDR1 and CDR2 from the germline V gene are SGHDT and YYEEEE. The CDR3 is 18 amino acids. This chain's CDR3 is CASSSGTENLYSNQPQHF. DNA for the CDR3: TGTGCCAGCAGCTCCGGGACAGAAAACCTCTATAGCAATCAGCCCCAGCATTTT.

The chain has TRBV21-1 and TRBJ1-3; the table names TRBD1, a call not compared with the DNA. TRBV21-1 is described as a pseudogene. The CDR3 is 21 amino acids. DNA for the CDR3: TGTGCCAGCAGCAAGCTGGACCGGGACAGGGGCCGCCGACGCTCTGGAAACACCATATATTTT. It yields the protein CASSKLDRDRGRRRSGNTIYF.

This sequence joins TRBV6-1 and TRBJ2-7; a possible D gene is TRBD1 (5 bases). V lost 7 bases to trimming and J lost 0 bases, with 16 bases between them. Germline CDR1 MNHNS, CDR2 SASEGT. The CDR3 totals 15 residues. CDR3 region: CASTLTRQHSYEQYV. The CDR3 coding sequence is TGTGCCAGCACCCTAACCCGACAGCACTCCTACGAGCAGTACGTC.

In its sample, this clone was seen a few times. This chain joins TRBV10-3 and TRBJ2-1; TRBD2 might be the D (6 bases). With 7 bases removed from V and 1 base from J, the gap between germline ends came to 11 bases. The CDR3 loop spans 14 amino acids. Per the germline V gene, CDR1 is ENHRY and CDR2 is SYGVKD. CDR3 DNA sequence: TGTGCCATCACAGCGGGTGAATCCTACAATGAGCAGTTCTTC. It encodes CAITAGESYNEQFF.

The V call is TRBV5-1, the J call TRBJ1-5; D ambiguous. The V and J ends lost 0 bases and 6 bases respectively, with 13 bases between them. Germline CDR1 reads SGHRS; CDR2 reads YFSETQ. The CDR3 spans 15 residues. The CDR3 sequence is CASSLVRRVVQPQHF. Written as DNA, the CDR3 is TGCGCCAGCAGCTTGGTAAGGAGGGTGGTTCAGCCCCAGCATTTT.